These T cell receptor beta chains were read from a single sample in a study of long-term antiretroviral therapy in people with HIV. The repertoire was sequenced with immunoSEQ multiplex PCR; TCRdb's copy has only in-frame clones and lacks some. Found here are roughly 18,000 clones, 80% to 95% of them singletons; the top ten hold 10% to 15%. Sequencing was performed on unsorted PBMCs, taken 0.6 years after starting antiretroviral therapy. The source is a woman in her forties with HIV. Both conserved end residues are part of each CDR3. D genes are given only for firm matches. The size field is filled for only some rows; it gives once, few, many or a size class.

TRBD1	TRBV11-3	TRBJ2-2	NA	TGTGCCAGCAGCCCCGGGACAGGAAGGAGCGAAAACACCGGGGAGCTGTTTTTT	CASSPGTGRSENTGELFF
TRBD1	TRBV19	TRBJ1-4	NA	TGTGCCAGTAGGAACAGGGGGCATAATGAAAAACTGTTTTTT	CASRNRGHNEKLFF
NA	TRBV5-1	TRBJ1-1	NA	TGCGCCAGCAGCGACGGGACGGTGAACACTGAAGCTTTCTTT	CASSDGTVNTEAFF
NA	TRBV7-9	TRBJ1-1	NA	TGTGCCAGCAGCTTATATATCACCGGGGGAACTGAAGCTTTCTTT	CASSLYITGGTEAFF
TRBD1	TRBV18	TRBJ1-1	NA	TGTGCCAGCTCTCCCTTTGGACAGGGGGCTAATATGAACACTGAAGCTTTCTTT	CASSPFGQGANMNTEAFF
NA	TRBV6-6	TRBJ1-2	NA	TGTGCCAGCAGTTACTACCGTGGTCGGGGCGGGGATGGCTACACCTTC	CASSYYRGRGGDGYTF
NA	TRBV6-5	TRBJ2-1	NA	TGTGCCAGCAGAACCGAGACAGGTAACAATGAGCAGTTCTTC	CASRTETGNNEQFF
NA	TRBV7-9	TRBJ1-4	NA	TGTGCCAGCAGCTTAGTGATTAGGTCAACTAATGAAAAACTGTTTTTT	CASSLVIRSTNEKLFF
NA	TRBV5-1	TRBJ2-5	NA	TGCGCCAGCAGCCCTCTTCGTGGGCGCGAGACCCAGTACTTC	CASSPLRGRETQYF
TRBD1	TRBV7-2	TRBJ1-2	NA	TGTGCCAGCAGCTTAGTAGGGGGACAGGGGGCGTCTGCTTACTATGGCTACACCTTC	CASSLVGGQGASAYYGYTF
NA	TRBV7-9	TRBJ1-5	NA	TGTGCCAGCAGCTTAGCGGGCCCCGAGGTCCTTTATAGCAATCAGCCCCAGCATTTT	CASSLAGPEVLYSNQPQHF
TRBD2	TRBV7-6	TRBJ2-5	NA	TGTGCCAGCAGCTTACCGGGACTAGCGGGGGAAGAGACCCAGTACTTC	CASSLPGLAGEETQYF
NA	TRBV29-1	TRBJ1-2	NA	TGCAGCGTTGACACCGGGTTGGGGTATGGCTACACCTTC	CSVDTGLGYGYTF
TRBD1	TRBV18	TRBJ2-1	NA	TGTGCCAGCTCACCGATGGACAGGGGGCTCAAGCGATCGCCTCAGCAGTTCTTC	CASSPMDRGLKRSPQQFF
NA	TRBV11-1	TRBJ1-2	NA	TGTGCCAGCAGCTTATCTCCGGGACAACCGGATTATGGCTACACCTTC	CASSLSPGQPDYGYTF
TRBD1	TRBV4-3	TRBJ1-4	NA	TGCGCCAGCAGCCAGCCGGGACAGGGTAGGGAAAAACTGTTTTTT	CASSQPGQGREKLFF
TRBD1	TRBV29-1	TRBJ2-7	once	TGCAGCGTTGGGGACAGGGGCAGGAATAGGTACTTC	CSVGDRGRNRYF
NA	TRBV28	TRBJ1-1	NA	TGTGCCAGCAATTCGTTCTCGGGGAACACTGAAGCTTTCTTT	CASNSFSGNTEAFF
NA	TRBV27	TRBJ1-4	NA	TGTGCCAGCAGTAATTTTTTGAAGACAGGCGCAACTAATGAAAAACTGTTTTTT	CASSNFLKTGATNEKLFF
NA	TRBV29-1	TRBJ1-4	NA	TGCAGCGGGAAGACTGCAACTAATGAAAAACTGTTTTTT	CSGKTATNEKLFF
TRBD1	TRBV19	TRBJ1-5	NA	TGTGCCACCCGACAGGGAAGCCAGCCCCAGCATTTT	CATRQGSQPQHF
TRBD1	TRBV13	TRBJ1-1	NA	TGTGCCAGCAGCCAACCAGGGACAGGGGCTAACACTGAAGCTTTCTTT	CASSQPGTGANTEAFF
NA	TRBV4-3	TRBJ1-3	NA	TGCGCCAGCAGCCAAGCTAGGGACATCGAGACCACCATATATTTT	CASSQARDIETTIYF
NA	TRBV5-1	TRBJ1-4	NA	TGCGCCAGCAGCGCCCGGACGGGCGTAGCCGACGAAAAACTGTTTTTT	CASSARTGVADEKLFF
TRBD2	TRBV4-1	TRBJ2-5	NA	TGCGCCAGCAGCACGTTAGCGGGGGCCGGGCAAGAGACCCAGTACTTC	CASSTLAGAGQETQYF
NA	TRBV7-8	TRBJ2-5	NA	TGTGCCAGCAGCTGGGGACCATGGGAGACCCAGTACTTC	CASSWGPWETQYF
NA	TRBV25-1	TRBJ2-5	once	TGTGCCAGCAGTGAAACTAGAGAGACCCAGTACTTC	CASSETRETQYF
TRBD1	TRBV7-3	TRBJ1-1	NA	TGTGCCAGCAGCTTAAGGGACAGGGGCACTGAAGCTTTCTTT	CASSLRDRGTEAFF
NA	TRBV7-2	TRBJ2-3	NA	TGTGCCAGCAGCTTATACCCTAGCGCAACAGATACGCAGTATTTT	CASSLYPSATDTQYF